This T cell receptor (beta chain) was captured by sequencing in a study of response to subunit inactivated influenza vaccine. This clonotype has a count of ten or more. TCRdb reanalysed the RT-PCR reads using MiXCR and keeps one entry per CDR3 protein. The table lists 150,000 to 200,000 distinct CDR3 sequences, over 9.5% of them singletons. Per germline, CDR1 SGHVS and CDR2 FQNEAQ. This CDR3 contains 12 residues. The ends were cut back, 5 bases at V and 9 bases at J, with 11 bases in the middle. These sequences were also reported in another study, on T cells expressing NK-cell markers. As that report states: Scientists made TCR beta cDNA using 5'RACE template switching with UMIs.

V is TRBV7-8 and J is TRBJ2-1, with D unclear. The specimen comprised CD8+ T cells sorted from PBMCs, sampled less than 13 days after vaccination. This receptor was taken from a man aged 50 or older who received an inactivated influenza vaccine. As DNA, the CDR3 is TGTGCCAGCAGCCCCCCAGCCGGTGAGCAGTTCTTC. Its protein product is CASSPPAGEQFF.